What follows are 6 T cell receptor beta chains derived from one specimen sequenced in a study of post-analysis software for immune sequencing data. Carried by the TCR beta cDNA libraries were unique molecular identifiers. Via MiXCR, TCRdb re-called the PCR reads, giving one row per CDR3 protein. This table has roughly 600,000 distinct CDR3 sequences, roughly 47% appearing once. No cognate antigen is known for these TCRs. Study-wide findings and caveats: In patients, about 5 TRBV segments were more frequent than in controls, with TRBV5-6, TRBV5-1 and TRBV20-1 among them.

The sequencing sample was made of blood. The receptors originated from a girl aged 10-17 years with multiple sclerosis.

A few counts support this clonotype. This sequence joins TRBV20-1 and TRBJ2-3; D gene uncertain. Germline V gives CDR1 DFQATT, CDR2 SNEGSKA (reference sequence). Trimming left V 5 bases short and J 8 bases short, with 11 bases between. CDR3 length: 11 amino acids. CDR3: CSAPSSGTQYF. The DNA of the CDR3 is TGCAGTGCTCCCTCCTCGGGTACGCAGTATTTT.

The CDR3 region is CASSSTRGITNTIYF. The DNA for the CDR3 is TGTGCCAGCAGCTCGACTCGGGGAATCACCAACACCATATATTTT. This chain joins TRBV12-3 or TRBV12-4 and TRBJ1-3, with unresolved D. The germline V and J ends were trimmed by 6 bases and 7 bases, with 19 bases remaining between them. The CDR3 loop spans 15 amino acids.

The V gene is TRBV20-1, the J gene TRBJ1-2; D is uncertain. The CDR3 extends over 13 amino acids. Per the germline V gene, CDR1 is DFQATT and CDR2 is SNEGSKA (reference sequence). Deletions cut 2 bases from V and 6 bases from J, with 13 bases between. CDR3 in amino acids: CSARKDRVDGYTF. The CDR3 nucleotides are TGCAGTGCTAGAAAGGACCGGGTAGATGGCTACACCTTC.

V is TRBV12-3 or TRBV12-4 and J is TRBJ2-7, with TRBD1 identical over 8 bases. The CDR3 totals 14 residues. The J segment lost 3 bases and the V segment lost 5 bases, leaving 6 bases of the junction unmatched. The chain's CDR3 is CASSPTGGDYEQYF. The CDR3 coding sequence is TGTGCCAGCAGTCCTACAGGGGGAGACTACGAGCAGTACTTC.

This sequence joins TRBV5-1 and TRBJ2-5; 10 nucleotides line up with TRBD2. Germline V gene data show CDR1 as SGHRS and CDR2 as YFSETQ. V shed 5 bases and J 4 bases; nucleotides not matched to a gene: 8. This CDR3 comprises 15 residues. CDR3 in amino acids: CASSQTAGGLETQYF. The CDR3 coding sequence is TGCGCCAGCAGTCAAACAGCGGGAGGGTTAGAGACCCAGTACTTC.

The J gene is TRBJ2-1, the V gene TRBV6-1, with 8 positions matching TRBD1. CDR1 is MNHNS and CDR2 is SASEGT in the germline V gene. The CDR3 runs 14 residues. V was clipped by 5 bases and J by 1 base; unmatched bases: 1. Written as DNA, the CDR3 is TGTGCCAGCAGTCAGGGGGCGTCCTACAATGAGCAGTTCTTC. It specifies CASSQGASYNEQFF.